These 16 T cell receptor beta chains came from one sample sequenced in a study of cytomegalovirus exposure and HLA in healthy donors. Primers for the PCR totalled 60 Vbeta and 13 Jbeta. Repertoires were generated with immunoSEQ multiplex PCR, while TCRdb's copy carries only in-frame clones and drops some. This table has hundreds of thousands of clones, approximately 82% appearing once. Material for sequencing was PBMCs. Receptors were obtained from a woman between 40 and 55 years old in good health and CMV-seronegative.

Here the CDR3 reads CASSVAGNSYNEQFF. CDR3 nucleotide sequence: TGTGCCAGCAGCGTAGCGGGAAACTCCTACAATGAGCAGTTCTTC. The chain recombines TRBV9 with TRBJ2-1; perhaps TRBD2 as D (5 bases). The CDR3 spans 15 residues. Germline V gene lookup returns CDR1 SGDLS and CDR2 YYNGEE. Trimming shortened V by 0 bases and J by 0 bases, and 7 bases separated the two germline ends.

The J gene is TRBJ1-1, the V gene TRBV7-3, with 7 bases aligning to TRBD1. CDR3 length equals 15 residues. Trimming cost V 6 bases and J 4 bases; bases outside gene matches: 11. Germline V gene data show CDR1 as SGHTA and CDR2 as FQGTGA. CDR3 sequence: CASRPYRGQGTEAFF. CDR3 in DNA: TGTGCCAGCAGGCCTTATAGGGGGCAGGGCACTGAAGCTTTCTTT.

This clone was found a few times. This chain joins TRBV4-3 and TRBJ1-5; TRBD1 is a possible D gene (5 bases). Germline loops: CDR1 LGHNA, CDR2 YSLEER. CDR3 length: 15 amino acids. Trimming took 1 base from V and 7 from J, leaving 14 bases between them. The CDR3 spells CASSQVVRVDQPQHF. CDR3 DNA sequence: TGCGCCAGCAGCCAAGTGGTCAGGGTAGACCAGCCCCAGCATTTT.

The chain uses TRBV6-6 and TRBJ1-2, with 9 bases lining up with TRBD1. J lost 3 bases, V lost 4 bases, and 3 bases had no gene match. The germline V gene has CDR1 MNHNY and CDR2 SVGAGI (reference sequence). The CDR3 extends over 14 amino acids. CDR3 in amino acids: CASSLGQGYYGYTF. CDR3 nucleotide sequence: TGTGCCAGCAGTTTGGGACAGGGCTACTATGGCTACACCTTC.

The V and J genes are TRBV13 and TRBJ2-7, with D maybe TRBD1 (5 bases). This CDR3 region has 13 residues. Germline CDR1 is PRHDT and CDR2 is FYEKMQ (reference sequence). Trimming removed 2 bases from V and 4 bases from J, with 9 bases in between. The CDR3: CASSLLGAYEQYF. CDR3 nucleotide sequence: TGTGCCAGCAGCTTACTTGGGGCGTACGAGCAGTACTTC.

V usage is TRBV5-1 and J usage is TRBJ2-5, with 8 bases matching TRBD2. V dropped 4 bases and J dropped 0; count of bases not matched to a gene: 5. CDR1 and CDR2 (germline): SGHRS, YFSETQ. CDR3 length: 15 residues. The CDR3 bases are TGCGCCAGCAGCATCCGGGGGGGGAACCAAGAGACCCAGTACTTC. It yields the protein CASSIRGGNQETQYF. Variable domain in full (rest from reference TRBV5-1 and TRBJ2-5): KAGVTQTPRYLIKTRGQQVTLSCSPISGHRSVSWYQQTPGQGLQFLFEYFSETQRNKGNFPGRFSGRQFSNSRSEMNVSTLELGDSALYLCASSIRGGNQETQYFGPGTRLLVL.

The sample holds a few counts of this clone. The chain links TRBV6-6 to TRBJ1-1; no definite D call. This CDR3 has 13 residues. Germline V gives CDR1 MNHNY, CDR2 SVGAGI (reference sequence). Trimming took off 8 bases at V and 4 bases at J, with 14 bases between the two ends. The DNA for the CDR3 is TGTGCCAGCCCTAACCGAGAGGGCACTGAAGCTTTCTTT. Residues: CASPNREGTEAFF.

The sample holds a few counts of this clone. The chain employs TRBV6-5 and TRBJ2-1; a weak D match, TRBD2 (6 bases). V shed 3 bases and J shed 0 bases, with 12 bases lying between them. The germline CDR1 and CDR2 sequences are MNHEY and SVGAGI. This CDR3 is 16 amino acids long. In DNA form, the CDR3 reads TGTGCCAGCAGTTATAGCGGATGGAGCTCCTACAATGAGCAGTTCTTC. It codes for CASSYSGWSSYNEQFF.

J is TRBJ2-7 and V is TRBV19; maybe TRBD2 (7 bases). The V gene lost 1 base and the J gene lost 2 bases, with 18 bases spanning the gap. The germline gives CDR1 LNHDA, CDR2 SQIVND (reference sequence). This CDR3 region has 17 residues. The CDR3 nucleotides are TGTGCCAGTAGTATAGTGGTATCGAGGGGGGGGACCTACGAGCAGTACTTC. Translated, it gives CASSIVVSRGGTYEQYF.

This chain connects TRBV11-2 to TRBJ2-7, with 9 bases matching TRBD1. J gave up 4 bases and V 6 bases, and 10 bases lay outside the gene matches. Germline V gene data show CDR1 as SGHAT and CDR2 as FQNNGV. This CDR3 comprises 15 residues. The CDR3: CASRAPGQGRYEQYF. In DNA, the CDR3 is TGTGCCAGCAGAGCTCCGGGACAGGGCAGATACGAGCAGTACTTC.

The chain uses TRBV5-1 and TRBJ2-3; 9 nucleotides align to TRBD2. The CDR3 consists of 16 residues. Germline values: CDR1 SGHRS, CDR2 YFSETQ. Losses at the gene ends were 4 bases for V and 1 base for J; bases not matched to a gene: 7. CDR3 loop: CASSPNRLAGTDTQYF. For the CDR3, the DNA is TGCGCCAGCAGCCCTAACAGACTAGCGGGCACAGATACGCAGTATTTT.

V is TRBV12-5 and J is TRBJ1-1; TRBD1 might be the D (6 bases). V lost 2 bases to trimming and J lost 5 bases, with 12 bases between them. Germline values: CDR1 LGHNT, CDR2 FRNRAP. The CDR3 is 14 amino acids. CDR3 bases: TGTGCTAGTGGTTTGAATAGGGGGAAAACTGAAGCTTTCTTT. It is translated as CASGLNRGKTEAFF. The complete variable domain, with remaining parts taken from reference TRBV12-5 and TRBJ1-1, reads DARVTQTPRHKVTEMGQEVTMRCQPILGHNTVFWYRQTMMQGLELLAYFRNRAPLDDSGMPKDRFSAEMPDATLATLKIQPSEPRDSAVYFCASGLNRGKTEAFFGQGTRLTVV.

V usage is TRBV6-1 and J usage is TRBJ1-2, with TRBD1 as a possible D gene (5 bases). V was trimmed by 6 bases and J by 2 bases, leaving 13 bases between them. This CDR3 is built from 14 residues. CDR1 and CDR2 (germline): MNHNS, SASEGT. The CDR3 coding sequence is TGTGCCAGCAGACCTGGGGGGGAGAACTATGGCTACACCTTC. Its translation: CASRPGGENYGYTF.

The J gene is TRBJ2-1, the V gene TRBV9, with TRBD1 identical over 7 bases. This CDR3 spans 16 amino acids. V was clipped by 4 bases and J by 0 bases; unmatched bases: 7. Germline lookup yields CDR1 SGDLS and CDR2 YYNGEE. This chain's CDR3 is CASSPPTGSSYNEQFF. In nucleotides, the CDR3 is TGTGCCAGCAGCCCGCCGACAGGGAGCTCCTACAATGAGCAGTTCTTC. The full variable domain, its missing parts supplied by reference TRBV9 and TRBJ2-1, is DSGVTQTPKHLITATGQRVTLRCSPRSGDLSVYWYQQSLDQGLQFLIQYYNGEERAKGNILERFSAQQFPDLHSELNLSSLELGDSALYFCASSPPTGSSYNEQFFGPGTRLTVL.

The V and J genes are TRBV6-5 and TRBJ2-5; TRBD2 matches 9 bases. J was trimmed by 0 bases and V by 7 bases; bases with no gene match: 6. Germline loops: CDR1 MNHEY, CDR2 SVGAGI. The CDR3 consists of 15 residues. CDR3 DNA sequence: TGTGCCAGCATTGGCGGGGGGGGGAACCAAGAGACCCAGTACTTC. Protein: CASIGGGGNQETQYF.

The V gene is TRBV4-3, the J gene TRBJ2-7, with a tentative D call TRBD1 (6 bases). Per the germline V gene, CDR1 is LGHNA and CDR2 is YSLEER. The V and J ends lost 1 base and 6 bases respectively, with 16 bases between them. This CDR3 has 15 amino acids. Written as DNA, the CDR3 is TGCGCCAGCAGCCAAGCCTGGGGGCTAGATGCCGAGCAGTACTTC. It specifies CASSQAWGLDAEQYF.